The 11 T cell receptor beta chains listed next were all sequenced from one sample in a study of shared clonotypes between healthy human individuals. Sequenced by immunoSEQ multiplex PCR; TCRdb stores in-frame clones only, minus some. This table holds approximately 470,000 clones, roughly 80% found once. Source material: PBMCs. The receptors originated from a woman between 40 and 50 years old in good health. Some clones in this sample may be carry-over from other donors' samples.

This clone came up once. The rearrangement links TRBV4-2 to TRBJ2-7, with D maybe TRBD2 (6 bases). V lost 3 bases, J lost 5 bases, and 11 bases lay in between. The germline CDR1 and CDR2 sequences are LGHNA and YNFKEQ. The CDR3 length is 13 residues. This chain's CDR3 is CASSHATSNEQYF. DNA of the CDR3: TGTGCCAGCAGCCACGCAACTAGCAACGAGCAGTACTTC.

V and J are TRBV4-2 and TRBJ2-3, with TRBD2 matching 8 bases. V lost 5 bases, J lost 4 bases, and 11 bases stayed unmatched. Germline lookup yields CDR1 LGHNA and CDR2 YNFKEQ. This CDR3 comprises 16 residues. CDR3 region: CASSLQREPRADTQYF. CDR3 in DNA: TGTGCCAGCAGCTTGCAGCGGGAGCCGAGGGCAGATACGCAGTATTTT.

The chain combines TRBV5-1 with TRBJ2-3; 12 nucleotides agree with TRBD2. The CDR3 runs to 15 residues. V lost 5 bases and J lost 3; bases outside the gene matches: 4. From germline, CDR1 is SGHRS and CDR2 YFSETQ. The CDR3 is CASRAGTSGTDTQYF. For the CDR3, the DNA is TGCGCCAGCAGGGCCGGGACTAGCGGGACAGATACGCAGTATTTT.

V usage is TRBV27 and J usage is TRBJ1-2, with D perhaps matching TRBD1 (5 bases). Looked up from germline, CDR1 is MNHEY and CDR2 is SMNVEV (reference sequence). The V end was cut by 0 bases, the J end by 2 bases, with 13 bases between. This CDR3 comprises 16 residues. CDR3 sequence: CASSLSGFGGNYGYTF. As DNA, the CDR3 is TGTGCCAGCAGTTTATCGGGCTTTGGGGGGAACTATGGCTACACCTTC.

In its sample, this clone was seen a few times. The chain joins TRBV30 to TRBJ1-1; D is undetermined. Between the trimmed V and J ends, which lost 3 bases and 4 bases, there was a span of 12 bases. The CDR3 totals 13 residues. CDR1 is GTSNPN, CDR2 SVGIG, per germline (reference sequence). Here the CDR3 reads CAWRVHGATEAFF. The CDR3, as DNA: TGTGCCTGGAGGGTCCACGGAGCCACTGAAGCTTTCTTT.

This clone showed up just once. A far larger clone is one nucleotide away, so this likely arose from a read error. The conserved phenylalanine or tryptophan is not found at the CDR3 terminus, so this likely reflects a read error. The chain carries TRBV28 and TRBJ1-1, with 8 bases identical to TRBD1. CDR3 length: 15 amino acids. The junction had 6 bases not matched to a gene; V was cut back by 4 bases and J by 2 bases. CDR1 is MDHEN, CDR2 SYDVKM, per germline. The CDR3 loop reads CASSSLTGDNTEAFC. CDR3 bases: TGTGCCAGCAGTTCCCTGACAGGGGACAACACTGAAGCTTTCTGT.

The J gene is TRBJ2-5, the V gene TRBV11-2, with D maybe TRBD1 (6 bases). Trimming stripped 1 base from V and 5 bases from J, with 26 bases between. Germline V gene sequence: CDR1 SGHAT, CDR2 FQNNGV. The CDR3 runs 19 residues. CDR3 sequence: CASSLAGRGGALREETQYF. CDR3 sequence (DNA): TGTGCCAGCAGCTTAGCGGGACGAGGGGGTGCCCTACGTGAGGAGACCCAGTACTTC.

Details on this clone: One base separates it from a far larger clone, so it is likely a read error. The rearrangement joins TRBV2 to TRBJ2-7; 12 nucleotides line up with TRBD2. The germline V gene encodes CDR1 SNHLY and CDR2 FYNNEI. J gave up 3 bases and V 4 bases, and 4 bases lay outside the gene matches. The CDR3 is made up of 15 amino acids. CDR3 coding DNA: TGTGCCAGCAGTGTCCTAGCGGGAGGGTTCTACGAGCAGTACTTC. It is translated as CASSVLAGGFYEQYF.

The chain couples TRBV11-2 to TRBJ2-7; perhaps TRBD2 as D (6 bases). Germline V gene lookup returns CDR1 SGHAT and CDR2 FQNNGV. The V end was cut by 1 base, the J end by 7 bases, with 8 bases between. This CDR3 comprises 12 residues. The CDR3, as DNA: TGTGCCAGCAGCTTAGGGGCGGGGGAGCAGTACTTC. This codes for CASSLGAGEQYF.

The chain couples TRBV11-3 to TRBJ2-7; no reliable D call. The V gene lost 5 bases and the J gene lost 0 bases, with 11 bases spanning the gap. The CDR3 spans 14 residues. CDR1 and CDR2 from the germline V gene are SGHNT and YENEEA. CDR3 in amino acids: CASSHGPYSYEQYF. CDR3 bases: TGTGCCAGCAGCCACGGACCTTACTCCTACGAGCAGTACTTC.

Note on this clone: This is likely an artifact of a read error, given a far larger clone one base away. Different DNA sequences within this sample yield the same CDR3. The V gene is TRBV9, the J gene TRBJ2-2, with a tentative D call TRBD2 (5 bases). Germline CDR1 and CDR2: SGDLS and YYNGEE. The CDR3 consists of 13 residues. Written as DNA, the CDR3 is TGTGCCAGCAGCCCTACAAACACCGGGGAGCTGTTCTTT. It translates to CASSPTNTGELFF.